Below are 18 T cell receptor beta chains sequenced from a single sample in a study of T cell responses to AZD1222 COVID-19 vaccine (dated by TCRdb to the early 2020s). Receptor libraries were prepared by the immunoSEQ multiplex PCR assay. The immuneACCESS repertoire file appears here via TCRdb, limited to in-frame rearrangements. These files lack a portion of the clones; in checked studies, under half of the deficit traces to unresolved V genes, and the cause of the others is not known. The sample includes around 170,000 clones, with under 95% observed a single time. Approximately 4% of the sample is taken by the ten largest. The meaning of the sample's time point label: baseline before first vaccination. Sample: peripheral blood, taken on day 0 of AZD1222 vaccination. The receptors shown here come from an adult in good health.

This sequence joins TRBV11-2 and TRBJ1-1; D call uncertain. The CDR3 runs 14 residues. CDR1 is SGHAT, CDR2 FQNNGV, per germline. V was trimmed by 5 bases and J by 3 bases, leaving 13 bases between them. CDR3 bases: TGTGCCAGCAGCCTGGATGGAGGGCACACTGAAGCTTTCTTT. This sequence encodes CASSLDGGHTEAFF.

This clone appeared once. The CDR3 region is CASSEGYEQYF. The DNA of the CDR3 is TGTGCCAGCAGCGAAGGTTACGAGCAGTACTTC. The chain joins TRBV3-1 (or the pseudogene TRBV3-2) to TRBJ2-7, with D unresolved. Germline V gene data show CDR1 as LGHDT and CDR2 as YNNKEL (reference sequence). The V end lost 5 bases, the J end lost 4 bases, and 6 bases lay between the germline ends. This CDR3 has 11 residues.

The chain has TRBV7-9 and TRBJ2-1, with TRBD2 matching 10 bases. There are 17 residues in the CDR3. V was pared by 5 bases and J by 0 bases, with 7 bases of the junction left unmatched. Germline V gene sequence: CDR1 SEHNR, CDR2 FQNEAQ (reference sequence). CDR3 DNA sequence: TGTGCCAGCAGCCCCAGACTAGCGGGTAGCTCCTACAATGAGCAGTTCTTC. Protein product: CASSPRLAGSSYNEQFF.

As regards this clone: The junction and the germline gene differ at one end; a read error may be behind it. J is TRBJ1-1 and V is TRBV30; no clear D. Germline V lookup: CDR1 GTSNPN, CDR2 SVGIG (reference sequence). The CDR3 contains 13 residues. The DNA for the CDR3 is TGTGCCTCCTTACATGACGGGAACGCTGAAGCTTTCTTT. This sequence encodes CASLHDGNAEAFF.

This chain links TRBV3-1 (or the pseudogene TRBV3-2) with TRBJ1-1, with a tentative D call TRBD1 (5 bases). CDR3 length: 14 residues. CDR1 is LGHDT and CDR2 is YNNKEL in the germline V gene (reference sequence). The germline V and J ends were trimmed by 8 bases and 4 bases, with 17 bases remaining between them. The CDR3 loop is CASSLGQGVTEAFF. CDR3 in DNA: TGTGCCAGCTCACTAGGGCAGGGAGTCACTGAAGCTTTCTTT.

The V call is TRBV19, the J call TRBJ1-1; no definite D call. Germline CDR1 LNHDA, CDR2 SQIVND (reference sequence). V shed 3 bases and J shed 4 bases, with 12 bases lying between them. CDR3 length: 14 amino acids. The DNA of the CDR3 is TGTGCCAGTAGTATCCGGTCCTTAGGCACTGAAGCTTTCTTT. This gives the protein CASSIRSLGTEAFF.

The J gene is TRBJ2-7, the V gene TRBV11-2; 8 bases map to TRBD1. Germline V gene lookup returns CDR1 SGHAT and CDR2 FQNNGV. The CDR3 consists of 14 residues. The trim removed 5 bases at V and 0 bases at J, leaving 3 bases unmatched. The CDR3 here is CASSLGQDSYEQYF. The DNA for the CDR3 is TGTGCCAGCAGCCTGGGACAGGACTCCTACGAGCAGTACTTC.

The chain uses TRBV18 and TRBJ2-1; 14 bases are shared with TRBD2. V trimming: 3 bases; J trimming: 9 bases; junction bases outside the gene matches: 10. CDR3 size: 17 residues. From germline, CDR1 is KGHSH and CDR2 LQKENI. The CDR3 DNA reads as TGTGCCAGCTCACCCCCCTCGGGACTAGCGGGAGAGAGTGAGCAGTTCTTC. Protein product: CASSPPSGLAGESEQFF.

The rearrangement joins TRBV5-1 to TRBJ1-1, with 7 bases that match TRBD1. The CDR3 is 16 amino acids. The V gene's germline CDR1 is SGHRS and CDR2 YFSETQ. Trimming at V came to 0 bases and at J to 5 bases, leaving 10 bases not matched to a gene. CDR3 region: CASSLVGNRGGTEAFF. For the CDR3, the DNA is TGCGCCAGCAGCTTGGTTGGAAACAGGGGAGGAACTGAAGCTTTCTTT.

The CDR3 nucleotides are TGTGCCAGCAGTGGAGTTTTTCGTAGGCGCGAGCAGTACTTC. It yields the protein CASSGVFRRREQYF. The rearrangement uses TRBV2 and TRBJ2-7; unclear D gene. Germline loops: CDR1 SNHLY, CDR2 FYNNEI. This CDR3 is 14 amino acids long. V shed 4 bases and J shed 6 bases, with 16 bases lying between them.

This chain joins TRBV20-1 and TRBJ2-2; D perhaps matches TRBD2 (6 bases). V lost 3 bases to trimming and J lost 5 bases, with 13 bases between them. This CDR3 is 14 amino acids long. The germline V gene has CDR1 DFQATT and CDR2 SNEGSKA (reference sequence). CDR3 sequence (DNA): TGCAGTGCTAGTTGGCAGGGAGGTACCGGGGAGCTGTTTTTT. It translates to CSASWQGGTGELFF.

The V call is TRBV3-1 (or the pseudogene TRBV3-2), the J call TRBJ1-6, with D unresolved. With 4 bases removed from V and 7 bases from J, the gap between germline ends came to 2 bases. The germline CDR1 and CDR2 sequences are LGHDT and YNNKEL (reference sequence). CDR3 length: 11 residues. CDR3 region: CASSRNSPLHF. The DNA of the CDR3 is TGTGCCAGCAGCCGCAATTCACCCCTCCACTTT.

V is TRBV2 and J is TRBJ1-5, with D possibly TRBD1 on 5 matching bases. Trimming took 6 bases from V and 3 from J, leaving 12 bases between them. CDR1 and CDR2 from the germline V gene are SNHLY and FYNNEI. The CDR3 totals 14 residues. CDR3 residues: CASSPATVNQPQHF. The CDR3 DNA is TGTGCCAGCAGCCCCGCGACAGTCAATCAGCCCCAGCATTTT.

In its sample, this clone was seen once. The CDR3 reads CASSSGNSYNEQFF. CDR3 in DNA: TGTGCCAGCAGCTCGGGGAACTCCTACAATGAGCAGTTCTTC. The chain combines TRBV7-9 with TRBJ2-1; maybe TRBD2 (5 bases). The CDR3 covers 14 residues. Germline V gives CDR1 SEHNR, CDR2 FQNEAQ (reference sequence). The germline V and J ends were trimmed by 4 bases and 0 bases, with 7 bases remaining between them.

The rearrangement joins TRBV1 to TRBJ2-7. TRBV1 is given as a pseudogene. The CDR3 contains 17 residues. The CDR3 spells CTSSQVGDPATSPEQYF. The CDR3 DNA follows: TGCACCAGCAGCCAAGTGGGGGACCCTGCGACATCACCCGAGCAGTACTTC.

Here the CDR3 DNA reads TGTGCCAGTAGTACTACAGGGACCGGTCAGCCCCAGCATTTT. This translates into CASSTTGTGQPQHF. V gene TRBV19 combines with J gene TRBJ1-5; weak D call: TRBD1 (6 bases). Germline CDR1 reads LNHDA; CDR2 reads SQIVND (reference sequence). Trimming took 4 bases from V and 6 from J, leaving 13 bases between them. The CDR3 has 14 residues.

The rearrangement joins TRBV5-1 to TRBJ1-5; D remains unclear. The CDR3 covers 15 residues. The germline CDR1 and CDR2 sequences are SGHRS and YFSETQ. V was cut by 0 bases and J by 6 bases, with 13 bases left in between. The CDR3 DNA is TGCGCCAGCAGCTTGGAAGGGAAGGCTGGTCAGCCCCAGCATTTT. Protein sequence: CASSLEGKAGQPQHF.

The chain links TRBV11-2 to TRBJ2-6; D is perhaps TRBD1 (7 bases). Trimming stripped 6 bases from V and 0 bases from J, with 18 bases between. The CDR3 is 18 residues long. Germline loops: CDR1 SGHAT, CDR2 FQNNGV. The CDR3 coding sequence is TGTGCCAGCAGTGGGGGGACAGCGAGGGCCTCTGGGGCCAACGTCCTGACTTTC. Its protein is CASSGGTARASGANVLTF.